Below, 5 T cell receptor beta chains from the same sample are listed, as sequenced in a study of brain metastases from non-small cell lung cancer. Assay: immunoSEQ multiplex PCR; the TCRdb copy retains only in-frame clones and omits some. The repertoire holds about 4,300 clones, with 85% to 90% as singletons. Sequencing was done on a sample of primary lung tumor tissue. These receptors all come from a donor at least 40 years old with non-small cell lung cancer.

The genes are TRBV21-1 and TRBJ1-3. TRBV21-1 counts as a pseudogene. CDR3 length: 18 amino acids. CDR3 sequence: CASSKAQIVFHSGNTIYF. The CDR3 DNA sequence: TGTGCCAGCAGCAAAGCGCAAATAGTCTTTCACTCTGGAAACACCATATATTTT.

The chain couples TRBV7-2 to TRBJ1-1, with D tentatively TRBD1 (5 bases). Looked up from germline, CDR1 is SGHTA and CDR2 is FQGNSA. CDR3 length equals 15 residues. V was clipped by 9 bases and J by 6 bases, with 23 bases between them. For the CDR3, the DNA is TGTGCCAGTCAACCACGTCAGGGCGTTTCGGCTGAAGCTTTCTTT. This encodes CASQPRQGVSAEAFF.

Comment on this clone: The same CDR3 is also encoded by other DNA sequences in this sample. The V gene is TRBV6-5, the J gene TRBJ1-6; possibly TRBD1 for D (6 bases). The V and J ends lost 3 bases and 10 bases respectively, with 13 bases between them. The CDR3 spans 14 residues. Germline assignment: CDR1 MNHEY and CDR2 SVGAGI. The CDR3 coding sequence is TGTGCCAGCAGTTATCGGGGGGCAGGATCACCCCTCCACTTT. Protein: CASSYRGAGSPLHF.

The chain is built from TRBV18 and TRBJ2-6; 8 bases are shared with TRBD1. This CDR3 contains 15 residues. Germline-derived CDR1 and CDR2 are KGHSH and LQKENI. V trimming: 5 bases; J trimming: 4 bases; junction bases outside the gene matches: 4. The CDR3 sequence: CASSTTGAGANVLTF. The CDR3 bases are TGTGCCAGCTCAACGACAGGGGCCGGGGCCAACGTCCTGACTTTC.

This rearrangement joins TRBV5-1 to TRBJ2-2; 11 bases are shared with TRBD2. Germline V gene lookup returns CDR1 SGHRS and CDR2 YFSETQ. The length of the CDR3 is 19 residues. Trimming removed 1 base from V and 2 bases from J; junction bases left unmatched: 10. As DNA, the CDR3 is TGCGCCAGCAGCTTGTTCCTAGCGGGGGGACGAACTAACACCGGGGAGCTGTTTTTT. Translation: CASSLFLAGGRTNTGELFF.